One sample yielded the 12 T cell receptor beta chains listed below, sequenced in a study of beta chain features in type 1 diabetes. Reverse transcribing all isolated RNA meant expressed TCRB transcripts were sequenced. The table came from immunoSEQ multiplex PCR; TCRdb's copy has only in-frame clones and leaves some out. The sample consists of 400,000 to 500,000 clones, over 11% of them appearing once. Specimen: naive CD4+ T cells from blood. The source is a man aged 25 to 45 in good health.

The chain uses TRBV18 and TRBJ2-3; D perhaps matches TRBD2 (6 bases). The ends were cut back, 3 bases at V and 0 bases at J, with 13 bases in the middle. The germline V gene has CDR1 KGHSH and CDR2 LQKENI. CDR3 length equals 16 residues. The CDR3 nucleotides are TGTGCCAGCTCACCGTCAGCGGGCGTAAGCACAGATACGCAGTATTTT. It encodes CASSPSAGVSTDTQYF.

The V call is TRBV27, the J call TRBJ2-6; 7 bases fit TRBD1. Losses at the gene ends were 8 bases for V and 4 bases for J; bases not matched to a gene: 8. Per germline, CDR1 MNHEY and CDR2 SMNVEV (reference sequence). The CDR3 runs to 15 residues. CDR3 bases: TGTGCCAGCCAAAAGGGGGCGGCAGGGGCCAACGTCCTGACTTTC. It is translated as CASQKGAAGANVLTF.

V usage is TRBV14 and J usage is TRBJ1-2, with TRBD1 identical over 7 bases. The CDR3 runs to 14 residues. Germline V gene data show CDR1 as SGHDN and CDR2 as FVKESK. The V gene end was trimmed by 1 base and the J gene end by 8 bases; junction bases not matched to a gene: 7. The CDR3 sequence is CASSQVDRAKGYTF. The CDR3 DNA sequence: TGTGCCAGCAGCCAAGTCGACAGGGCGAAAGGCTACACCTTC.

This chain uses TRBV29-1 with TRBJ2-7, with 7 bases matching TRBD2. From germline, CDR1 is SQVTM and CDR2 ANQGSEA. V was pared by 7 bases and J by 6 bases, with 6 bases of the junction left unmatched. The CDR3 has 11 amino acids. The chain's CDR3 is CSGDPGGEQYF. The CDR3 DNA follows: TGCAGCGGTGACCCGGGAGGCGAGCAGTACTTC.

This clone has just a few counts. The genes are TRBV5-1 and TRBJ2-5; unclear D gene. Germline V lookup: CDR1 SGHRS, CDR2 YFSETQ. This CDR3 has 15 residues. Trimming took 3 bases from V and 5 from J, leaving 17 bases between them. In nucleotides, the CDR3 is TGCGCCAGCAGCTACCTGACACTGAACCGGGAGACCCAGTACTTC. This translates into CASSYLTLNRETQYF. The entire variable domain, with the rest obtained from reference TRBV5-1 and TRBJ2-5, is as follows: KAGVTQTPRYLIKTRGQQVTLSCSPISGHRSVSWYQQTPGQGLQFLFEYFSETQRNKGNFPGRFSGRQFSNSRSEMNVSTLELGDSALYLCASSYLTLNRETQYFGPGTRLLVL.

The J gene is TRBJ2-7, the V gene TRBV5-4; 12 nucleotides line up with TRBD2. Unmatched junction bases numbered 3, after V lost 4 bases and J lost 4 bases. Germline V gives CDR1 SGHNT, CDR2 YYREEE (reference sequence). This CDR3 region has 14 residues. CDR3 nucleotides: TGTGCCAGCAGCCGACTAGCGGGGGAGTACGAGCAGTACTTC. It is translated as CASSRLAGEYEQYF.

There are a few counts of this clone. The rearrangement joins TRBV6-1 to TRBJ2-5; D not resolved. The germline V and J ends were trimmed by 6 bases and 2 bases, with 10 bases remaining between them. Per the germline V gene, CDR1 is MNHNS and CDR2 is SASEGT. The CDR3 totals 13 residues. Here the CDR3 DNA reads TGTGCCAGCAGGGCCACTATGCAAGAGACCCAGTACTTC. Protein sequence: CASRATMQETQYF.

The chain couples TRBV10-3 to TRBJ2-7; 7 bases align to TRBD1. The CDR3 runs 14 residues. The V gene's germline CDR1 is ENHRY and CDR2 SYGVKD. The V and J ends lost 0 bases and 6 bases, in that order; junction bases with no gene match: 5. The CDR3 bases are TGTGCCATCAGTGAGTCTGCGACAGGGAGCGAGCAGTACGTC. Protein: CAISESATGSEQYV.

This clone was detected many times. This rearrangement joins TRBV30 to TRBJ2-5; 7 nucleotides match TRBD2. The germline gives CDR1 GTSNPN, CDR2 SVGIG (reference sequence). CDR3 length equals 14 residues. Written as DNA, the CDR3 is TGTGCTTCCTCTCCGGCGGGAGTGCGAGAGACCCAGTACTTC. This codes for CASSPAGVRETQYF. Full variable domain (missing parts from reference TRBV30 and TRBJ2-5): SQTIHQWPATLVQPVGSPLSLECTVEGTSNPNLYWYRQAAGRGLQLLFYSVGIGQISSEVPQNLSASRPQDRQFILSSKKLLLSDSGFYLCASSPAGVRETQYFGPGTRLLVL.

With regard to this clone: Other DNA sequences in the sample encode the same CDR3. J is TRBJ2-6 and V is TRBV18, with D hard to call. CDR3 length: 13 amino acids. V was clipped by 2 bases and J by 4 bases, with 3 bases between them. Germline lookup yields CDR1 KGHSH and CDR2 LQKENI. The CDR3 region has the DNA TGTGCCAGCTCACCAGGCGGGGCCAACGTCCTGACTTTC. This codes for CASSPGGANVLTF.

V is TRBV4-1 and J is TRBJ2-7; possibly TRBD2 for D (5 bases). This CDR3 region has 19 residues. Trimming left V 0 bases short and J 1 base short, with 22 bases between. Germline CDR1 and CDR2: MGHRA and YSYEKL. CDR3 DNA sequence: TGCGCCAGCAGCCAAGATCGTGCAGGCCAAGGCAGAGGGTCCTACGAGCAGTACTTC. It translates to CASSQDRAGQGRGSYEQYF.

This clone came up a few times. This chain connects TRBV6-6 to TRBJ2-7, with a tentative D call TRBD2 (5 bases). This CDR3 has 11 amino acids. V was clipped by 6 bases and J by 6 bases, with 9 bases between them. The germline gives CDR1 MNHNY, CDR2 SVGAGI (reference sequence). The CDR3 DNA is TGTGCCAGCAGCCTTGGAGGCGAGCAGTACTTC. The encoded protein is CASSLGGEQYF.